One T cell receptor (beta chain) is described in this entry. Repertoires were generated with immunoSEQ multiplex PCR, while TCRdb's copy carries only in-frame clones and drops some. The table records about 160,000 clones, more than 70% of them present only once. The data were taken from a study of cytomegalovirus exposure and HLA in healthy donors. Germline V gives CDR1 SGDLS, CDR2 YYNGEE. V shed 2 bases, J shed 1 base, and the junction held 2 bases outside the gene matches. This CDR3 region has 14 residues. This clonotype was sampled from a man aged 30 to 39 in good health and CMV-seropositive. The J gene is TRBJ2-5, the V gene TRBV9, with 7 bases fitting TRBD1. Sequencing was carried out using PBMCs. DNA of the CDR3: TGTGCCAGCAGCGTCCGGGACAGCCAAGAGACCCAGTACTTC. It yields the protein CASSVRDSQETQYF. The full variable domain, with the rest looked up from reference TRBV9 and TRBJ2-5, is DSGVTQTPKHLITATGQRVTLRCSPRSGDLSVYWYQQSLDQGLQFLIQYYNGEERAKGNILERFSAQQFPDLHSELNLSSLELGDSALYFCASSVRDSQETQYFGPGTRLLVL.